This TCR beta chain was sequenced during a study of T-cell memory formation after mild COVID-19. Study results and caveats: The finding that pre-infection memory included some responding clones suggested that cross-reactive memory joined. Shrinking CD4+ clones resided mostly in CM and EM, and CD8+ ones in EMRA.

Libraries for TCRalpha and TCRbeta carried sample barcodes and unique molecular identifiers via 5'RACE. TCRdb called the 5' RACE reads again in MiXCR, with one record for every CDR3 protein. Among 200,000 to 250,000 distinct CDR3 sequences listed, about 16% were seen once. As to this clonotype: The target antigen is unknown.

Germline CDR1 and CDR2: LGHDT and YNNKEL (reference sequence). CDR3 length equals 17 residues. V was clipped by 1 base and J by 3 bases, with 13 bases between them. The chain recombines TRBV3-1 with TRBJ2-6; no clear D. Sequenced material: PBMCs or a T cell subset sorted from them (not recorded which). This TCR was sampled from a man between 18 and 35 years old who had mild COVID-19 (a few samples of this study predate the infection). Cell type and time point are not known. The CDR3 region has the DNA TGTGCCAGCAGCCAAGCTTGGAAAGGGTATGGGGCCAACGTCCTGACTTTC. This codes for CASSQAWKGYGANVLTF.